This paragraph covers one TCR beta chain sequence. What it binds is not known. With UMIs, 5'RACE template switching was used to make TCR beta cDNA. TCRdb re-called the 5' RACE reads; one entry per CDR3 protein, DNA not given. The sample holds roughly 170,000 distinct CDR3 sequences. This sample is drawn from a study of T cells expressing NK-cell markers. Whole-study context: The study drew TCR beta repertoires from sorted CD3+CD56+NKG2C+, CD3+CD56+NKG2C- and CD3+CD56-NKG2C+ T cells. HCMV seropositivity marked most of the eight sequenced donors; one was seronegative.

Study conclusions and caveats: The study left the HCMV specificity of expanded NKG2C+ T cell clones unresolved.

CDR1 is KGHSH and CDR2 is LQKENI in the germline V gene. There are 16 residues in the CDR3. The specimen sequenced was blood T cells: a sorted CD56 or NKG2C T cell subset, CD4+ or CD8+ T cells, or bulk PBMC T cells (not recorded which). This sequence originates from a woman aged 18 to 75 in good health. The chain is built from TRBV18 and TRBJ1-6. CDR3 loop: CASSPLGAGYNSPLHF.